This is a list of T cell receptor beta chains from one sample in a study of blood T cell repertoires in COVID-19. The data were produced by immunoSEQ multiplex PCR, yet TCRdb's version contains in-frame clones alone and is incomplete. The sample has around 310,000 clones, around nine tenths seen once; the top ten hold under 4.5%. Sample: peripheral blood. The origin of the receptors is a woman between 50 and 59 years old with active or convalescent COVID-19. CDR3s include the opening cysteine and the closing phenylalanine or tryptophan. The order of the fields is clone size, V gene, D gene, J gene, CDR3 length, CDR3 DNA, CDR3 protein. D genes are given only for firm matches. The size field is filled for only some rows; it gives once, few, many or a size class.

abundance: once; v_gene: TRBV6-6; d_gene: TRBD2; j_gene: TRBJ2-7; len: 16; CDR3nt: TGTGCCAGCAGTTCTTCCCGACTAGCGGGAGTTTACGAGCAGTACTTC; CDR3aa: CASSSSRLAGVYEQYF
abundance: -; v_gene: TRBV30; d_gene: -; j_gene: TRBJ2-3; len: 16; CDR3nt: TGTGCCTGGAGTGTACCCGGGTCCTCACGCACAGATACGCAGTATTTT; CDR3aa: CAWSVPGSSRTDTQYF
abundance: -; v_gene: TRBV5-4; d_gene: -; j_gene: TRBJ2-5; len: 11; CDR3nt: TGTGCCAGCAGGTCGACGGGGACCCAGTACTTC; CDR3aa: CASRSTGTQYF
abundance: -; v_gene: TRBV6-2/TRBV6-3; d_gene: -; j_gene: TRBJ1-1; len: 15; CDR3nt: TGTGCCAGCAGCCGCAGGGGTGGGGTGGACACTGAAGCTTTCTTT; CDR3aa: CASSRRGGVDTEAFF
abundance: -; v_gene: TRBV9; d_gene: -; j_gene: TRBJ2-1; len: 15; CDR3nt: TGTGCCAGCAGCGTAGCCCCTACCTCTACTAATGAGCAGTTCTTC; CDR3aa: CASSVAPTSTNEQFF
abundance: once; v_gene: TRBV5-1; d_gene: TRBD1; j_gene: TRBJ2-1; len: 14; CDR3nt: TGCGCCAGCAGAGCGGGACAGGGTTTTGATGAGCAGTTCTTC; CDR3aa: CASRAGQGFDEQFF
abundance: -; v_gene: TRBV15; d_gene: TRBD2; j_gene: TRBJ2-3; len: 19; CDR3nt: TGTGCCACCAGCGGCTTCACTAGCGGGAGGGCCTTGGGCACAGATACGCAGTATTTT; CDR3aa: CATSGFTSGRALGTDTQYF
abundance: -; v_gene: TRBV6-6; d_gene: -; j_gene: TRBJ1-2; len: 14; CDR3nt: TGTGCCAGCAGACCTACGACAGGCGACTATGGCTACACCTTC; CDR3aa: CASRPTTGDYGYTF
abundance: few; v_gene: TRBV18; d_gene: -; j_gene: TRBJ1-2; len: 13; CDR3nt: TGTGCCAGCTCACCTCTCCCAGGGGAGGGGGGTTCCTTC; CDR3aa: CASSPLPGEGGSF
abundance: -; v_gene: TRBV5-1; d_gene: TRBD2; j_gene: TRBJ2-1; len: 14; CDR3nt: TGCGCCAGCAGCTCGGGGGGTATATCCAATGAGCAGTTCTTC; CDR3aa: CASSSGGISNEQFF
abundance: few; v_gene: TRBV19; d_gene: TRBD2; j_gene: TRBJ2-1; len: 13; CDR3nt: TGTGCCAGTAGACTAGCGGGGAACAATGAGCAGTTCTTC; CDR3aa: CASRLAGNNEQFF
abundance: -; v_gene: TRBV18; d_gene: -; j_gene: TRBJ1-4; len: 13; CDR3nt: TGTGCCAGCTCAGTACTGGGGGGTGAAAAACTGTTTTTT; CDR3aa: CASSVLGGEKLFF
abundance: -; v_gene: TRBV4-1; d_gene: -; j_gene: TRBJ2-2; len: 19; CDR3nt: TGCGCCAGCAGCCAAGTGTTTGGTGCGGGCGGCGCGAACACCGGGGAGCTGTTTTTT; CDR3aa: CASSQVFGAGGANTGELFF
abundance: -; v_gene: TRBV25-1; d_gene: -; j_gene: TRBJ1-1; len: 15; CDR3nt: TGTGCCAGCAGTGAATGGGGGGGGGCCACAACTGGTGCTTTCTTT; CDR3aa: CASSEWGGATTGAFF
abundance: -; v_gene: TRBV7-2; d_gene: TRBD2; j_gene: TRBJ2-5; len: 17; CDR3nt: TGTGCCAGCAGCTTAGGGGTGCTAGCGGGAGTTGGGGAGACCCAGTACTTC; CDR3aa: CASSLGVLAGVGETQYF
abundance: -; v_gene: TRBV2; d_gene: -; j_gene: TRBJ1-3; len: 12; CDR3nt: TGTGCCAGCAGTACCGACGAGGACACCATATATTTT; CDR3aa: CASSTDEDTIYF
abundance: -; v_gene: TRBV10-3; d_gene: -; j_gene: TRBJ1-1; len: 14; CDR3nt: TGTGCCATCAGTGAGTCGGCAGGGAACACTGAAGCTTTCTTT; CDR3aa: CAISESAGNTEAFF
abundance: -; v_gene: TRBV7-9; d_gene: TRBD2; j_gene: TRBJ2-7; len: 16; CDR3nt: TGTGCCAGCAGCTCCACTCCGGGACTAGCTGTCCACGAGCAGTACTTC; CDR3aa: CASSSTPGLAVHEQYF
abundance: -; v_gene: TRBV4-2; d_gene: TRBD2; j_gene: TRBJ2-1; len: 16; CDR3nt: TGTGCCAGCAGCCCCCCGGGGCTAGCGGGGGAAAATGTTCAGTTCTTC; CDR3aa: CASSPPGLAGENVQFF
abundance: -; v_gene: TRBV7-8; d_gene: TRBD1; j_gene: TRBJ1-4; len: 15; CDR3nt: TGTGCCAGCAGCTTGTGGGACAGGGATCATGAAAAACTGTTTTTT; CDR3aa: CASSLWDRDHEKLFF
abundance: -; v_gene: TRBV6-2/TRBV6-3; d_gene: -; j_gene: TRBJ1-1; len: 16; CDR3nt: TGTGCCAGCAGCCCTTCCCAGGTATCGGTGAACACTGAAGCTTTCTTT; CDR3aa: CASSPSQVSVNTEAFF
abundance: -; v_gene: TRBV11-2; d_gene: -; j_gene: TRBJ1-1; len: 11; CDR3nt: TGTGCCAGCAGCTTAATCGGGGAGACTTTCTTT; CDR3aa: CASSLIGETFF
abundance: -; v_gene: TRBV18; d_gene: -; j_gene: TRBJ2-1; len: 13; CDR3nt: TGTGCCAGCTCACCACAGGTCAGCGGTGAGCAGTTCTTC; CDR3aa: CASSPQVSGEQFF
abundance: -; v_gene: TRBV12-3/TRBV12-4; d_gene: -; j_gene: TRBJ2-3; len: 13; CDR3nt: TGTGCCAGCAGTTTGGCCCGCACAGATACGCAGTATTTT; CDR3aa: CASSLARTDTQYF
abundance: -; v_gene: TRBV2; d_gene: TRBD1; j_gene: TRBJ1-1; len: 13; CDR3nt: TGTGCCAGCAGTAGGGACAGGTCCTATGAAGCTTTCTTT; CDR3aa: CASSRDRSYEAFF
abundance: once; v_gene: TRBV12-5; d_gene: -; j_gene: TRBJ2-7; len: 16; CDR3nt: TGTGCTAGTGGTTTGGGGACGGGGGTTCTCTCCTACGAGCAGTACTTC; CDR3aa: CASGLGTGVLSYEQYF
abundance: -; v_gene: TRBV6-2/TRBV6-3; d_gene: TRBD1; j_gene: TRBJ1-6; len: 15; CDR3nt: TGTGCCAGCAGTTACCCCGGGACAGGGGGTACACCCCTCCACTTT; CDR3aa: CASSYPGTGGTPLHF
abundance: -; v_gene: TRBV11-3; d_gene: TRBD2; j_gene: TRBJ2-5; len: 14; CDR3nt: TGTGCCAGCAGCCTAGGACGGGAGGGGGAGACCCAGTACTTC; CDR3aa: CASSLGREGETQYF
abundance: -; v_gene: TRBV11-1; d_gene: TRBD1; j_gene: TRBJ1-1; len: 15; CDR3nt: TGTGCCAGCAGCCGTTACAGGGGCATGAACACTGAAGCTTTCTTT; CDR3aa: CASSRYRGMNTEAFF
abundance: once; v_gene: TRBV4-2; d_gene: -; j_gene: TRBJ1-2; len: 17; CDR3nt: TGTGCCAGCAGCCAAGATTCCCGCCGACAGGAGTCCTATGGCTACACCTTC; CDR3aa: CASSQDSRRQESYGYTF
abundance: -; v_gene: TRBV27; d_gene: -; j_gene: TRBJ1-1; len: 14; CDR3nt: TGTGCCAGCAGTTTATCGGCAGTGAACACTGAAGCTTTCTTT; CDR3aa: CASSLSAVNTEAFF
abundance: -; v_gene: TRBV7-3; d_gene: -; j_gene: TRBJ1-1; len: 13; CDR3nt: TGTGCCAGCAGCCGACAGTCGAACACTGAAGCTTTCTTT; CDR3aa: CASSRQSNTEAFF
abundance: -; v_gene: TRBV6-2/TRBV6-3; d_gene: TRBD2; j_gene: TRBJ2-7; len: 14; CDR3nt: TGTGCCAGCAGCCGGCTAGCGGGTTTCTACGAGCAGTACTTC; CDR3aa: CASSRLAGFYEQYF
abundance: -; v_gene: TRBV28; d_gene: -; j_gene: TRBJ2-7; len: 14; CDR3nt: TGTGCCAGCAGTTATATGGCAGGTGTCGGCGAGCAGTACTTC; CDR3aa: CASSYMAGVGEQYF
abundance: -; v_gene: TRBV7-9; d_gene: TRBD2; j_gene: TRBJ2-1; len: 14; CDR3nt: TGTGCCAGCAGTTGGAGGACTAGCGTTGGTGAGCAGTTCTTC; CDR3aa: CASSWRTSVGEQFF
abundance: -; v_gene: TRBV4-3; d_gene: TRBD1; j_gene: TRBJ1-2; len: 16; CDR3nt: TGCGCCAGCAGCCAAGAAGGGACAGGGGGCGACTATGGCTACACCTTC; CDR3aa: CASSQEGTGGDYGYTF
abundance: few; v_gene: TRBV27; d_gene: TRBD2; j_gene: TRBJ2-7; len: 12; CDR3nt: TGTGCCATCGGGACTAGCGGATACGAGCAGTACTTC; CDR3aa: CAIGTSGYEQYF
abundance: -; v_gene: TRBV9; d_gene: -; j_gene: TRBJ2-2; len: 15; CDR3nt: TGTGCCAGCAGCGTAGATGGGCCCAACACCGGGGAGCTGTTTTTT; CDR3aa: CASSVDGPNTGELFF
abundance: -; v_gene: TRBV28; d_gene: TRBD1; j_gene: TRBJ2-7; len: 13; CDR3nt: TGTGCCAGCAGTCTCGGGACAGGGCCCGAGCAGTACTTC; CDR3aa: CASSLGTGPEQYF
abundance: -; v_gene: TRBV9; d_gene: -; j_gene: TRBJ2-5; len: 17; CDR3nt: TGTGCCAGCAGCCCCCAGCCACAACGACGGGTAGTTGAGACCCAGTACTTC; CDR3aa: CASSPQPQRRVVETQYF
abundance: -; v_gene: TRBV6-6; d_gene: -; j_gene: TRBJ2-1; len: 14; CDR3nt: TGTGCCAGCAGTTATGCAGGGCGCTACAATGAGCAGTTCTTC; CDR3aa: CASSYAGRYNEQFF
abundance: -; v_gene: TRBV5-6; d_gene: TRBD1; j_gene: TRBJ2-7; len: 16; CDR3nt: TGTGCCAGCAGCTTGTTCGAGACAGGGGTGAGGAACGAGCAGTACTTC; CDR3aa: CASSLFETGVRNEQYF
abundance: -; v_gene: TRBV7-9; d_gene: TRBD1; j_gene: TRBJ1-4; len: 14; CDR3nt: TGTGCCAGCAGCATGGGACAGGCTAATGAAAAACTGTTTTTT; CDR3aa: CASSMGQANEKLFF
abundance: -; v_gene: TRBV10-3; d_gene: TRBD1; j_gene: TRBJ1-2; len: 15; CDR3nt: TGTGCCATCAGTGAGGGACAGGAAAGGGGCTATGGCTACACCTTC; CDR3aa: CAISEGQERGYGYTF
abundance: -; v_gene: TRBV7-6; d_gene: -; j_gene: TRBJ2-7; len: 13; CDR3nt: TGTGCCAGCAGCATGGGACAATACTACGAGCAGTACTTC; CDR3aa: CASSMGQYYEQYF
abundance: -; v_gene: TRBV25-1; d_gene: TRBD1; j_gene: TRBJ2-7; len: 15; CDR3nt: TGTGCCAGCAGTTTGGGACAGGGGTTCTCTTACGAGCAGTACTTC; CDR3aa: CASSLGQGFSYEQYF
abundance: -; v_gene: TRBV7-9; d_gene: TRBD1; j_gene: TRBJ1-1; len: 14; CDR3nt: TGTGCCAGCAGTTCAACGGGGACAGGCCATGAAGCTTTCTTT; CDR3aa: CASSSTGTGHEAFF
abundance: -; v_gene: TRBV19; d_gene: TRBD1; j_gene: TRBJ2-2; len: 15; CDR3nt: TGTGCCAGTAGTGCGGGACAGGTTTACACCGGGGAGCTGTTTTTT; CDR3aa: CASSAGQVYTGELFF
abundance: -; v_gene: TRBV6-1; d_gene: -; j_gene: TRBJ1-6; len: 16; CDR3nt: TGTGCCAGCAGTGAAGCCTATAACTGGGCCAATTCACCCCTCCACTTT; CDR3aa: CASSEAYNWANSPLHF
abundance: -; v_gene: TRBV19; d_gene: TRBD1; j_gene: TRBJ2-6; len: 15; CDR3nt: TGTGCCAGTAGGACAGGGAGCTCTGGGGCCAACGTCCTGACTTTC; CDR3aa: CASRTGSSGANVLTF
abundance: few; v_gene: TRBV6-5; d_gene: -; j_gene: TRBJ1-5; len: 13; CDR3nt: TGTGCCAGCAGCCCGACTAGGGATCAGCCCCAGCATTTT; CDR3aa: CASSPTRDQPQHF
abundance: -; v_gene: TRBV7-2; d_gene: -; j_gene: TRBJ1-5; len: 15; CDR3nt: TGTGCCAGCAGCTTTTCCGACAGGATCAGGCAGCCCCAGCATTTT; CDR3aa: CASSFSDRIRQPQHF